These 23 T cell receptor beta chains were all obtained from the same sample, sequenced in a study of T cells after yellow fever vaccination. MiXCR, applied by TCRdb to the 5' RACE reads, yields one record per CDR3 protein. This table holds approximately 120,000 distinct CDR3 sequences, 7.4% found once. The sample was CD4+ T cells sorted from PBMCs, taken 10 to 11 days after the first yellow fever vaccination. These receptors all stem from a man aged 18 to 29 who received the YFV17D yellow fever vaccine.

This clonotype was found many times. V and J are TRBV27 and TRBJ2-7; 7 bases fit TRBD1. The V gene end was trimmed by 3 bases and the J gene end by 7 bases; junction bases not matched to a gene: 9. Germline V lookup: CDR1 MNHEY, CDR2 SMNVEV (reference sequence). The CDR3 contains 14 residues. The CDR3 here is CASSFAPGGGEQYF. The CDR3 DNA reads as TGTGCCAGCAGTTTTGCCCCAGGGGGTGGTGAGCAGTACTTC.

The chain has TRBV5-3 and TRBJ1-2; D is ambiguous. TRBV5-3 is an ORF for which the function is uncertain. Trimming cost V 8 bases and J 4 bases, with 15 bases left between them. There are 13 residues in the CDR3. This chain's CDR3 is CARSLGPLYGYTF. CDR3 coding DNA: TGTGCCAGGAGCCTTGGGCCGCTCTATGGCTACACCTTC.

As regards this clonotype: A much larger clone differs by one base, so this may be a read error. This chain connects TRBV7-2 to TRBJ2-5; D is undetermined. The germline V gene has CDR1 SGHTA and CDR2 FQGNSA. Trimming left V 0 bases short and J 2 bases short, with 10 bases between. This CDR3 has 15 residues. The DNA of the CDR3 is TGTGCCAGCAGCTTAGCGACTTGTAGGCAAGAGACCCAGTACTTC. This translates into CASSLATCRQETQYF.

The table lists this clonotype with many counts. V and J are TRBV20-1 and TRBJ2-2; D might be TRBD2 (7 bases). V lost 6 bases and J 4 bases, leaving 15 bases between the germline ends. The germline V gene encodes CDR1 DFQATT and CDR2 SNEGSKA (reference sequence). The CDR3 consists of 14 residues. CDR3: CSAIRGGRTGELFF. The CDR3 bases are TGCAGTGCAATTAGGGGGGGACGCACCGGGGAGCTGTTTTTT.

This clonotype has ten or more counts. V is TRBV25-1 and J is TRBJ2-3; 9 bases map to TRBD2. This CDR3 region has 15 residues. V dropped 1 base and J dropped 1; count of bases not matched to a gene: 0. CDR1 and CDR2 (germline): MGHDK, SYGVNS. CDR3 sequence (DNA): TGTGCCAGCAGTGAATTAGCGGGGGGCACAGATACGCAGTATTTT. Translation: CASSELAGGTDTQYF.

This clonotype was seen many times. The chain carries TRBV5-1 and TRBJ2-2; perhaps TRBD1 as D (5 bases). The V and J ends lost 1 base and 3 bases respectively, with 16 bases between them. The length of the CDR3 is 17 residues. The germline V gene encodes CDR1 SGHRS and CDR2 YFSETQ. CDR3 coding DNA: TGCGCCAGCAGCTTGATTGGCCGCACAGGCTACACCGGGGAGCTGTTTTTT. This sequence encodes CASSLIGRTGYTGELFF.

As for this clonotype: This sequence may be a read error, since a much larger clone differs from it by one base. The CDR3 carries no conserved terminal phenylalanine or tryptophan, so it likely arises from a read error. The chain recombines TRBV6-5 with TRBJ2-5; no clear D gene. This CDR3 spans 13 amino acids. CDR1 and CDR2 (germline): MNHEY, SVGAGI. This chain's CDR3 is CASSDSVPYTQYS. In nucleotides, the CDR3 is TGTGCCAGCAGTGACTCTGTCCCCTATACCCAGTACTCC.

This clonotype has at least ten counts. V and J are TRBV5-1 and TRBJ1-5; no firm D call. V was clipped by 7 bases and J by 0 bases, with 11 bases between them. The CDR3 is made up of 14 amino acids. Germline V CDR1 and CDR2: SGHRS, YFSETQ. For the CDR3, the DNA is TGCGCCAGCTCTCCAGGCCATAGCAATCAGCCCCAGCATTTT. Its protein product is CASSPGHSNQPQHF.

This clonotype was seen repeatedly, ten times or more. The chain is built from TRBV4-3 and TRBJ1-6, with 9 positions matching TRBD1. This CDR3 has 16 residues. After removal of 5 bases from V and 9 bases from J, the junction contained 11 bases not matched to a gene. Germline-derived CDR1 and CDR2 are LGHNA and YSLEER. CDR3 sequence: CASSLQGANPGSPLHF. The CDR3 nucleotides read TGCGCCAGCAGCTTACAGGGGGCGAATCCCGGTTCACCCCTCCACTTT.

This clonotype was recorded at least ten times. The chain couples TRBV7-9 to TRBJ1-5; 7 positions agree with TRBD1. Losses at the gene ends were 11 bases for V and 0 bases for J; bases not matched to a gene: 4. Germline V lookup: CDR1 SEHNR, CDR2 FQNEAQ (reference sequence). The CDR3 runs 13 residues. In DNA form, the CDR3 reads TGTGCCGTCGGGACAGATAGCAATCAGCCCCAGCATTTT. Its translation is CAVGTDSNQPQHF. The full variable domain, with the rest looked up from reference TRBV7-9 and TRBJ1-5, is DTGVSQNPRHKITKRGQNVTFRCDPISEHNRLYWYRQTLGQGPEFLTYFQNEAQLEKSRLLSDRFSAERPKGSFSTLEIQRTEQGDSAMYLCAVGTDSNQPQHFGDGTRLSIL.

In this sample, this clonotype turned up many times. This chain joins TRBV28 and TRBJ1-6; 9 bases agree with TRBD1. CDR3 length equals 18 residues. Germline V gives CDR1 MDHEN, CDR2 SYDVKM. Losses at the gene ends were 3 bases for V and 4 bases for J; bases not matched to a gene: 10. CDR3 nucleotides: TGTGCCAGCAGTTTGGGACAGGGACATTCGGGTTATAATTCACCCCTCCACTTT. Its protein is CASSLGQGHSGYNSPLHF.

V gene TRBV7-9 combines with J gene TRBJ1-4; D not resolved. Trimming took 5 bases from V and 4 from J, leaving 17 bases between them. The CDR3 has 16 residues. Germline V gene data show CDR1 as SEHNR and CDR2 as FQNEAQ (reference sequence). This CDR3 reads CASSRSVRQNNEKLFF. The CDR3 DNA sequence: TGTGCCAGCAGCCGAAGTGTAAGGCAGAATAATGAAAAACTGTTTTTT.

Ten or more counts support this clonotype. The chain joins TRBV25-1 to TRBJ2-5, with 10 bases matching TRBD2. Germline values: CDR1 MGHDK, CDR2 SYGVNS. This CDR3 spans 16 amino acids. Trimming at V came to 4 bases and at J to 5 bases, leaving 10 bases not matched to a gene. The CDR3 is CASSAGLAAAGETQYF. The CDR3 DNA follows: TGTGCCAGCAGTGCCGGACTAGCGGCTGCGGGGGAGACCCAGTACTTC. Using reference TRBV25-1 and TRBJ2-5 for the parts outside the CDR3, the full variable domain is EADIYQTPRYLVIGTGKKITLECSQTMGHDKMYWYQQDPGMELHLIHYSYGVNSTEKGDLSSESTVSRIRTEHFPLTLESARPSHTSQYLCASSAGLAAAGETQYFGPGTRLLVL.

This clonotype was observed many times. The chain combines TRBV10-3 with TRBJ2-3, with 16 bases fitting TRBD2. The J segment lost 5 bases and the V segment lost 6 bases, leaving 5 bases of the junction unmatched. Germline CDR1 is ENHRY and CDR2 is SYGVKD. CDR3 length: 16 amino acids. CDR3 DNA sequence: TGTGCCATCAGGCCGGGACTAGCGGGGGGGCAAGATACGCAGTATTTT. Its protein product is CAIRPGLAGGQDTQYF.

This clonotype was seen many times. The DNA of the CDR3 is TGTGCCATCAGGTCAGGACAAGAGACCCAGTACTTC. Its protein is CAIRSGQETQYF. V usage is TRBV10-3 and J usage is TRBJ2-5, with D uncertain. Between the trimmed V and J ends, which lost 6 bases and 2 bases, there was a span of 7 bases. The CDR3 is made up of 12 amino acids. Germline V gene lookup returns CDR1 ENHRY and CDR2 SYGVKD.

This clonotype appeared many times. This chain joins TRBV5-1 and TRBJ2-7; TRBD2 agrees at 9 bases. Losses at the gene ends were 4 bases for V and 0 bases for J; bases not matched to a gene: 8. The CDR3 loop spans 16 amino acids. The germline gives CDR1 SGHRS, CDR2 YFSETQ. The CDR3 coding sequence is TGCGCCAGCAGCGGAAAGACTAGCGGCAGCTCCTACGAGCAGTACTTC. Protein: CASSGKTSGSSYEQYF.

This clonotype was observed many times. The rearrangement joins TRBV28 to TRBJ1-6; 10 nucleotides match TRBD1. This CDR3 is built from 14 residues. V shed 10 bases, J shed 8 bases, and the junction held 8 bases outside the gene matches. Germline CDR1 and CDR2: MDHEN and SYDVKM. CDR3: CAILPGTGDSPLHF. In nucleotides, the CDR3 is TGTGCCATACTACCCGGGACAGGGGATTCACCCCTCCACTTT.

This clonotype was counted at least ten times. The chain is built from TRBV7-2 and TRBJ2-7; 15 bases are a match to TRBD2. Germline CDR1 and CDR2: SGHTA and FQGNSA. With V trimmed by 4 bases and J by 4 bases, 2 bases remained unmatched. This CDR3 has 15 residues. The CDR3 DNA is TGTGCCAGCAGCTGGACTAGCGGGGGGGGATACGAGCAGTACGTC. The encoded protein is CASSWTSGGGYEQYV.

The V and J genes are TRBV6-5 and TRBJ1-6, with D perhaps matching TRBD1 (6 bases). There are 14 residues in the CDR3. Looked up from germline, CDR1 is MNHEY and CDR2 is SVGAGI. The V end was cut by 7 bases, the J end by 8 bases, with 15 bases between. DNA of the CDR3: TGTGCCAGCACCCTACAGGGAGGCGATTCACCCCTCCACTTT. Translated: CASTLQGGDSPLHF.

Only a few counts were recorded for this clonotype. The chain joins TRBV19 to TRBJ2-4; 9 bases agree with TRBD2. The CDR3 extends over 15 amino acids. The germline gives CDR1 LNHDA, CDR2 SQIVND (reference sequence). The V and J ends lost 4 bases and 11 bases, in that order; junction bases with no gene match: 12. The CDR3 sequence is CASSRSGGRPRFQYF. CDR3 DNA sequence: TGTGCCAGTAGTAGAAGCGGGGGGCGCCCCCGTTTTCAGTACTTC.

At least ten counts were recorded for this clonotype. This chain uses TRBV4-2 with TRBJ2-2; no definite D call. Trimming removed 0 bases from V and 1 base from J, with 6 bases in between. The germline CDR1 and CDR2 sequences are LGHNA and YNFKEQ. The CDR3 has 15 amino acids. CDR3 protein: CASSQDGQNTGELFF. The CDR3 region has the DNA TGTGCCAGCAGCCAAGATGGGCAGAACACCGGGGAGCTGTTTTTT.

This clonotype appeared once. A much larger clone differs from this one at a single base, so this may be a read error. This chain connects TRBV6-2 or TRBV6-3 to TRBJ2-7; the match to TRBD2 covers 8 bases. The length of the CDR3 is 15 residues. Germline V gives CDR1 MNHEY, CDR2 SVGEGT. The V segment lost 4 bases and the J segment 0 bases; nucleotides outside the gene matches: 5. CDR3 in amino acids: CASSSRGGNSYEQYF. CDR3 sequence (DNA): TGTGCCAGCAGTTCTCGCGGGGGGAACTCCTACGAGCAGTACTTC.

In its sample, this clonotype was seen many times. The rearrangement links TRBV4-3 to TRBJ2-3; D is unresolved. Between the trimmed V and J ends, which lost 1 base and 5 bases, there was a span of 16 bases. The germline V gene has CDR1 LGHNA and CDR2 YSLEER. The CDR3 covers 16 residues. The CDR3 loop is CASSQGATASRDTQYF. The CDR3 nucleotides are TGCGCCAGCAGCCAAGGCGCCACGGCGTCTAGAGATACGCAGTATTTT.